Listed here is a single TCR beta chain. Germline lookup yields CDR1 ENHRY and CDR2 SYGVKD. V was shortened by 8 bases and J by 1 base, with 13 bases between the two germline ends. CDR3 size: 14 residues. The data were obtained in a study of T-cell memory formation after mild COVID-19. A single record per CDR3 protein comes from TCRdb applying MiXCR to the 5' RACE reads. Of 550,000 to 600,000 distinct CDR3 sequences listed, about 20% are singletons. V usage is TRBV10-3 and J usage is TRBJ2-3; tentative D call: TRBD2 (6 bases). The clonotype comes from an adult woman who had mild COVID-19 (a few samples of this study predate the infection). Cell type and time point are not known. Sequences were obtained from PBMCs or a T cell subset sorted from them (not recorded which). The CDR3 sequence: CAIAGNTRTDTQYF. CDR3 nucleotides: TGTGCCATCGCGGGGAACACCCGCACAGATACGCAGTATTTT.